Listed below are T cell receptor beta chains from one sample, sequenced in a study of shared T cell receptors in the human thymus. Using immunoSEQ multiplex PCR, the repertoire was profiled, and TCRdb retains in-frame clones only, with some absent. The sample includes 600,000 to 900,000 clones, 80% to 90% of them seen just once. The same data also went into a second study, on human thymus T cells.

Sequenced input: thymocytes. The source of these receptors is a girl less than two years old with a congenital heart defect. Both conserved end residues are part of each CDR3. The D gene is left open where the match is weak. Size is omitted from some rows. Given values are once, few, many or a class for expanded clones.

TGTGCCAGCAGCGTGGTCGAGAGACCCACTACCGAGCAGTACTTC,CASSVVERPTTEQYF,NA,NA,TRBV9,TRBJ2-7
TGTGCCAGCAGCTTAGGTCCTACTGAAGCTTTCTTT,CASSLGPTEAFF,NA,NA,TRBV11-1,TRBJ1-1
TGTGCCAGCAGCTTAGGGGGGGTCGGGAACACTGAAGCTTTCTTT,CASSLGGVGNTEAFF,few,NA,TRBV7-8,TRBJ1-1
TGTGCTAGTGGTTCCTCCAGGGGGGAGGATACGCAGTATTTT,CASGSSRGEDTQYF,few,NA,TRBV12-5,TRBJ2-3
TGTGCCACCAGCAGAGATCAAAAAGGGGCAGGGATTTTCCTCGTCGAAGGTGAAAAACTGTTTTTT,CATSRDQKGAGIFLVEGEKLFF,NA,NA,TRBV15,TRBJ1-4
TGTGCCAGCAGCCAAGATCGCTCAGGGGGATACGAAAAACTGTTTTTT,CASSQDRSGGYEKLFF,NA,TRBD1,TRBV14,TRBJ1-4
TGTGCCAGTAGCGCAGACAGGGGGCTGCGCACCGAACGGGGTTCTACGAACACTGAAGCTTTCTTT,CASSADRGLRTERGSTNTEAFF,once,TRBD1,TRBV19,TRBJ1-1
TGCGCCAGCAGCCAAGTGACTAGCGGGGGGGCAGGCCAAGAGACCCAGTACTTC,CASSQVTSGGAGQETQYF,NA,TRBD2,TRBV4-1,TRBJ2-5
TGTGCCAGCAGTCCAAGGACAGGGGAAACAATCGGCTACACCTTC,CASSPRTGETIGYTF,NA,TRBD1,TRBV6-5,TRBJ1-2
TGTGCCAGCAGCTCGGGACACTTCAATTCACCCCTCCACTTT,CASSSGHFNSPLHF,NA,NA,TRBV13,TRBJ1-6
TGTGCCAGCTTCCGCAGATCCGTCCCTGAAGCTTTCTTT,CASFRRSVPEAFF,NA,NA,TRBV6-5,TRBJ1-1
TGCGCCAGCAGCCCAAACCCCGACAGAAAGAATGAAAAACTGTTTTTT,CASSPNPDRKNEKLFF,NA,NA,TRBV5-1,TRBJ1-4
TGTGCCAGAAGCCCTAGGACTAGCAGGCTCCGCGGGCATGAGCAGTTCTTC,CARSPRTSRLRGHEQFF,NA,TRBD2,TRBV5-3,TRBJ2-1
TGTGCCAGCTCACCTAGAGGCTTAACAGGGGGTCGCTCCTACGAGCAGTACTTC,CASSPRGLTGGRSYEQYF,NA,TRBD1,TRBV18,TRBJ2-7
TGTGCCAGCAGCTTAGAGGGCCAGGGGAGGGGGCAGCCCCAGCATTTT,CASSLEGQGRGQPQHF,NA,NA,TRBV11-2,TRBJ1-5
TGTGCCAGCAGCCCGTTGGACAGTCCCTACGAGCAGTACTTC,CASSPLDSPYEQYF,few,NA,TRBV14,TRBJ2-7
TGCAGTGCCGCGCCCTATGATACGCAGTATTTT,CSAAPYDTQYF,NA,NA,TRBV20-1,TRBJ2-3
TGTGCCAGCAGCTTAGCCAGACCGGGACAAGACACTGAAGCTTTCTTT,CASSLARPGQDTEAFF,few,NA,TRBV7-6,TRBJ1-1
TGTGCCAGCAGGACCGGAGCAGGGGAAAAGGTGACCGGGGAGCTGTTTTTT,CASRTGAGEKVTGELFF,once,NA,TRBV27,TRBJ2-2
TGCGCCAGCAGCCAAGGGGTGGCAGAGGCTAACTATGGCTACACCTTC,CASSQGVAEANYGYTF,NA,NA,TRBV4-3,TRBJ1-2
TGTGCCAGCAGTTTAAGGTTCGGACAGCAAGAGACCCAGTACTTC,CASSLRFGQQETQYF,few,NA,TRBV27,TRBJ2-5
TGCGCCAGCAGTGCCATTCGTAGCGCGAGCACAGATACGCAGTATTTT,CASSAIRSASTDTQYF,NA,NA,TRBV10-1,TRBJ2-3
TGCAGCGTTGATTGCAGCGGGGGGCCCCCCCTATACAATGAGCAGTTCTTC,CSVDCSGGPPLYNEQFF,NA,TRBD2,TRBV29-1,TRBJ2-1
TGTGCCAGCAGCCCGCCGGGACACGACTACGAGCAGTACTTC,CASSPPGHDYEQYF,NA,NA,TRBV13,TRBJ2-7